This T cell receptor beta chain stems from a study of neurological immune-mediated disorders. Findings and limits, study-wide: Multiple sclerosis was found to have the least TCR clonal expansion, below healthy controls, and HTLV-1-associated myelopathy the most.

Per the germline V gene, CDR1 is MNHEY and CDR2 is SMNVEV (reference sequence). There are 14 residues in the CDR3. Losses at the gene ends were 7 bases for V and 0 bases for J; bases not matched to a gene: 2. One entry per CDR3 protein results from TCRdb running MiXCR on the 5' RACE reads. In the table there are tens of thousands of distinct CDR3 sequences, 10% to 12% of which are singletons. A word on this clonotype: Its antigen is unknown.

Material: PBMCs. V is TRBV27 and J is TRBJ2-3, with 9 bases lining up with TRBD2. The receptor comes from a man in his sixties in good health. Here the CDR3 DNA reads TGTGCCAGCAATCTAGCGGGGAGCACAGATACGCAGTATTTT. Its translation: CASNLAGSTDTQYF.